A selection of T cell receptor beta chains follows, all from one sample in a study of glioma-infiltrating T cells after dendritic cell vaccination. Clones were read by immunoSEQ multiplex PCR, and TCRdb kept only the in-frame ones, dropping some. This sample has around 100,000 clones, with roughly four fifths found just once. The sequencing here drew on blood, taken after dendritic cell vaccination. Every receptor here comes from a human donor with glioblastoma. The CDR3 runs from the conserved cysteine through the conserved F or W. Each record gives: J gene, V gene, clone size, D gene, CDR3 DNA, CDR3 protein. The D gene is left open where the match is weak. Only some rows state a clone size, as once, few, many or a class for expanded clones.

J: TRBJ1-2; V: TRBV15; size: NA; D: NA; DNA: TGTGCCACCAGCAGAGCCAGGGGCGACTATGGCTACACCTTC; CDR3: CATSRARGDYGYTF
J: TRBJ2-7; V: TRBV25-1; size: NA; D: NA; DNA: TGTGCCAGCAGTGCCCACAGGGCCTACGAGCAGTACTTC; CDR3: CASSAHRAYEQYF
J: TRBJ2-5; V: TRBV5-1; size: NA; D: NA; DNA: TGCGCCAGCAGCTTGAGTGTCAGTTACCAAGAGACCCAGTACTTC; CDR3: CASSLSVSYQETQYF
J: TRBJ2-7; V: TRBV20-1; size: NA; D: NA; DNA: TGCAGTGCTGTTCGGGTCGGCGAGCAGTACTTC; CDR3: CSAVRVGEQYF
J: TRBJ1-2; V: TRBV7-2; size: NA; D: TRBD1; DNA: TGTGCCAGCAGCTTAGCGGGACAGCTCTATGGCTACACCTTC; CDR3: CASSLAGQLYGYTF
J: TRBJ2-3; V: TRBV15; size: NA; D: TRBD2; DNA: TGTGCCACCAGCAGTCTGATAGCGGGCGGAAGCACAGATACGCAGTATTTT; CDR3: CATSSLIAGGSTDTQYF
J: TRBJ2-1; V: TRBV4-1; size: NA; D: TRBD2; DNA: TGCGCCAGCAGCCGATGGATGGAGACTAGCGGCCCCAATGAGCAGTTCTTC; CDR3: CASSRWMETSGPNEQFF
J: TRBJ1-3; V: TRBV6-6; size: NA; D: NA; DNA: TGTGCCAGCAGTCGCAGGGGTTCAGGAAACACCATATATTTT; CDR3: CASSRRGSGNTIYF
J: TRBJ2-2; V: TRBV7-3; size: NA; D: TRBD1; DNA: TGTGCCAGCAGCCCAGACAGGGCCGGGGAGCTGTTTTTT; CDR3: CASSPDRAGELFF
J: TRBJ2-1; V: TRBV4-1; size: NA; D: NA; DNA: TGCGCCAGCAGCCAAGATACTAGTAGCTATGAGCAGTTCTTC; CDR3: CASSQDTSSYEQFF
J: TRBJ2-3; V: TRBV5-1; size: once; D: TRBD1; DNA: TGCGCCAGCAGCTTGGGACAGGGGAATGTTCCCGGGCTCACAGATACGCAGTATTTT; CDR3: CASSLGQGNVPGLTDTQYF
J: TRBJ1-5; V: TRBV27; size: NA; D: TRBD1; DNA: TGTGCCAGCAGTCACCGACAGGGGAGACAGCCCCAGCATTTT; CDR3: CASSHRQGRQPQHF